One T cell receptor beta chain is described in this entry. The antigen is unknown. Every donor contributed roughly 10 milliliters of peripheral blood by blood draw. The entry originates in a study of blood T cells in healthy people across ages. Together with a sample-barcoded 5' primer, a J-beta primer mix was included in a second PCR lasting roughly 6 to 12 cycles. Each sample provided no less than 2.5 million CDR3-containing paired-end reads. TCRdb reprocessed the 5' RACE reads via MiXCR and lists one record per CDR3 protein. Here the sample spans roughly 680,000 distinct CDR3 sequences, over 45% being singletons. Findings and limits, study-wide: Older individuals had lower TCR beta diversity per million T cells (the decline was roughly linear). The study found TCR beta diversity correlated strongly with naive T cell percentage.

This CDR3 has 11 residues. The J segment lost 11 bases and the V segment lost 5 bases, leaving 7 bases of the junction unmatched. Germline CDR1 DFQATT, CDR2 SNEGSKA (reference sequence). This TCR was sampled from a woman aged 55-69 years in good health. The rearrangement joins TRBV20-1 to TRBJ2-5, with 8 bases that match TRBD2. Sequencing used blood. Here the CDR3 DNA reads TGCAGTGCTTGGGCGGGAGGAACTCAGTACTTC. It specifies CSAWAGGTQYF.